This T cell receptor beta chain comes out of a study of T-cell memory formation after mild COVID-19. Turning to the study itself: TCR clusters showed largely donor specificity.

Study-wide findings and caveats: Nothing confirmed that second-wave clones peaking on day 37 were specific for SARS-CoV-2. Some clones that responded turned up in pre-infection memory, which suggests that cross-reactive memory joined in.

TCRalpha and TCRbeta libraries used 5'RACE with constant-segment primers and UMIs. TCRdb fed the 5' RACE reads into MiXCR, producing one record per CDR3 protein. Counted here are about 140,000 distinct CDR3 sequences, over 6% occurring once; the ten biggest clones make up under 2.5%. This clonotype was seen a few times. What it binds is unknown. This TCR was sampled from an adult woman who had mild COVID-19 (a few samples of this study predate the infection). Cell type and time point are not known. Material for sequencing was PBMCs or a T cell subset sorted from them (not recorded which).

The CDR3: CAISGSETYEQYF. The CDR3 DNA reads TGTGCCATCAGCGGAAGTGAAACCTACGAGCAGTACTTC. This chain connects TRBV10-3 to TRBJ2-7; D not certain. Looked up from germline, CDR1 is ENHRY and CDR2 is SYGVKD. V was clipped by 6 bases and J by 2 bases, with 11 bases between them. The CDR3 sequence is 13 residues long.